The 9 T cell receptor beta chains below come from one sample, sequenced in a study of graft-versus-host responses after intestinal transplantation. What these receptors recognize is not known. Only in-frame clones appear in the TCRdb table, and some are missing; sequencing was by immunoSEQ multiplex PCR. Found here are around 110,000 clones, around nine tenths of them singletons; the top ten hold approximately 0.22%. Sequencing was performed on unstimulated CD4+ T cells sorted from spleen or lymph node cells, taken before transplant. Receptor source: a human donor who was the organ donor for an intestinal transplant.

The chain links TRBV28 to TRBJ2-7, with 7 bases fitting TRBD1. The germline gives CDR1 MDHEN, CDR2 SYDVKM. V lost 3 bases, J lost 7 bases, and 9 bases stayed unmatched. The CDR3 has 14 amino acids. The CDR3 protein is CASSFGDRAREQYF. The CDR3 bases are TGTGCCAGCAGTTTTGGCGACAGGGCCCGGGAGCAGTACTTC. The whole variable domain, remainder taken from reference TRBV28 and TRBJ2-7, is DVKVTQSSRYLVKRTGEKVFLECVQDMDHENMFWYRQDPGLGLRLIYFSYDVKMKEKGDIPEGYSVSREKKERFSLILESASTNQTSMYLCASSFGDRAREQYFGPGTRLTVT.

This chain joins TRBV23-1 and TRBJ2-7, with D possibly matching TRBD1 (6 bases). TRBV23-1 is recorded as an ORF, its role being uncertain. The V end was cut by 0 bases, the J end by 4 bases, with 10 bases between. This CDR3 is 14 amino acids long. CDR3 DNA: TGCGCCAGCAGTCAATCGACAGGAAAGTACGAGCAGTACTTC. Translation gives CASSQSTGKYEQYF.

This sequence joins TRBV19 and TRBJ2-7, with 10 nucleotides matching TRBD1. Germline loops: CDR1 LNHDA, CDR2 SQIVND (reference sequence). The CDR3 consists of 15 residues. V shed 3 bases and J 5 bases; nucleotides not matched to a gene: 7. This CDR3 is CASSIGGQGFHEQYF. The CDR3 DNA sequence: TGTGCCAGTAGTATTGGGGGACAGGGGTTCCACGAGCAGTACTTC.

The chain employs TRBV7-2 and TRBJ1-1, with TRBD1 matching over 9 bases. CDR1 SGHTA and CDR2 FQGNSA come from the germline V gene. The CDR3 contains 13 residues. The V and J ends lost 5 bases and 4 bases, in that order; junction bases with no gene match: 2. The CDR3 DNA reads TGTGCCAGCAGCCTGACAGGGGGCACTGAAGCTTTCTTT. This translates into CASSLTGGTEAFF.

The genes are TRBV29-1 and TRBJ2-2; 9 bases fit TRBD2. The ends lost 5 bases at V and 7 bases at J; junction bases unmatched: 11. The CDR3 length is 15 residues. Germline V gene data show CDR1 as SQVTM and CDR2 as ANQGSEA. The CDR3 protein is CSVPKAGGVSGELFF. CDR3 sequence (DNA): TGCAGCGTTCCCAAAGCGGGAGGAGTCAGCGGGGAGCTGTTTTTT.

The chain uses TRBV7-9 and TRBJ1-2; 7 bases map to TRBD1. This CDR3 comprises 13 residues. The trim removed 3 bases at V and 8 bases at J, leaving 6 bases unmatched. The germline CDR1 and CDR2 sequences are SEHNR and FQNEAQ (reference sequence). This chain's CDR3 is CASSFGQADGYTF. The CDR3 DNA reads TGTGCCAGCAGCTTTGGACAGGCGGACGGCTACACCTTC. Filled out from reference TRBV7-9 and TRBJ1-2, the complete variable domain reads DTGVSQNPRHKITKRGQNVTFRCDPISEHNRLYWYRQTLGQGPEFLTYFQNEAQLEKSRLLSDRFSAERPKGSFSTLEIQRTEQGDSAMYLCASSFGQADGYTFGSGTRLTVV.

About this clone itself: At one end the junction does not follow the germline gene, possibly because of a read error. The V and J genes are TRBV30 and TRBJ1-2, with unresolved D. Germline CDR1 and CDR2: GTSNPN and SVGIG (reference sequence). This CDR3 region has 13 residues. The CDR3 protein is CTWSLVPAQGYTF. DNA for the CDR3: TGTACCTGGAGTCTTGTGCCCGCTCAGGGCTACACCTTC.

V usage is TRBV9 and J usage is TRBJ2-7; D ambiguous. V lost 3 bases and J 2 bases, leaving 15 bases between the germline ends. In germline, CDR1 is SGDLS, CDR2 YYNGEE. The CDR3 sequence is 15 residues long. CDR3 loop: CASSARLGGPYEQYF. CDR3 sequence (DNA): TGTGCCAGCAGCGCCCGGCTCGGCGGCCCCTACGAGCAGTACTTC.

This chain links TRBV5-4 with TRBJ1-2; D uncertain. V lost 4 bases and J 1 base, leaving 11 bases between the germline ends. The CDR3 totals 14 residues. CDR1 and CDR2 (germline): SGHNT, YYREEE (reference sequence). The CDR3 DNA sequence: TGTGCCAGCAGCCTACCCACTATTAACTATGGCTACACCTTC. Residues: CASSLPTINYGYTF.